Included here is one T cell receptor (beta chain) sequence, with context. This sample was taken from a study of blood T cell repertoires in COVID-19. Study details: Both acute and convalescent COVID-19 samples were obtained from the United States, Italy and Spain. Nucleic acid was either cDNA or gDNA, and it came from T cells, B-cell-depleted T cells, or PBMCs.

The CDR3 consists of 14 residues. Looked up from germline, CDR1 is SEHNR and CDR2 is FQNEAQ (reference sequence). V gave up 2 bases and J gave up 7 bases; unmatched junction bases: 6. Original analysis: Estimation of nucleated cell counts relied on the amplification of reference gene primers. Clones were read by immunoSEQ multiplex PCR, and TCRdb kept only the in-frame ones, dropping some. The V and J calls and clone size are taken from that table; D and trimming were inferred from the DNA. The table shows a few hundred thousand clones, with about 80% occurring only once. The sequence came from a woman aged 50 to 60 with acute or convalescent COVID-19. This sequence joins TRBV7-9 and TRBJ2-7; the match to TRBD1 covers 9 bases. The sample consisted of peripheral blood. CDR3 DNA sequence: TGTGCCAGCAGCTTATCGGGACAGGGTCCGGAGCAGTACTTC. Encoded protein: CASSLSGQGPEQYF.